Presented here are 28 T cell receptor beta chains from one specimen sequenced in a study of T cells after posttransplantation cyclophosphamide. Assay: immunoSEQ multiplex PCR; the TCRdb copy retains only in-frame clones and omits some. The sample gives about 30,000 clones, none seen only once, and the top ten clones hold 2.5% to 3.5%. Sample: PBMCs. The receptors here all came from a woman between 55 and 75 years old in good health, CMV-negative, and a related stem cell transplant donor.

The table lists this clone with many counts. The rearrangement uses TRBV30 and TRBJ1-1; tentative D call: TRBD1 (5 bases). This CDR3 comprises 13 residues. V was cut by 2 bases and J by 0 bases, with 7 bases left in between. The germline CDR1 and CDR2 sequences are GTSNPN and SVGIG (reference sequence). Here the CDR3 DNA reads TGTGCCTGGAGTACCAGGGTGAACACTGAAGCTTTCTTT. Translation: CAWSTRVNTEAFF.

This clone was detected ten times or more. The chain carries TRBV5-8 and TRBJ2-3; D may be TRBD1 (5 bases). The length of the CDR3 is 13 residues. V lost 4 bases to trimming and J lost 6 bases, with 12 bases between them. Germline CDR1 and CDR2: SGHTS and YDEGEE. DNA for the CDR3: TGTGCCAGCAGCCCCAGGGCCGCCGATACGCAGTATTTT. Encoded protein: CASSPRAADTQYF.

Sample share makes this clone medium-sized. This sequence joins TRBV12-3 or TRBV12-4 and TRBJ1-2, with 11 bases aligning to TRBD1. This CDR3 has 14 amino acids. Losses at the gene ends were 6 bases for V and 8 bases for J; bases not matched to a gene: 8. The CDR3 DNA sequence: TGTGCCAGCAGCATGGACAGGGGGCGGTCCGGCTACACCTTC. It yields the protein CASSMDRGRSGYTF.

This clone was counted ten times or more. The gene calls are TRBV15 and TRBJ2-1, with 8 bases fitting TRBD2. The CDR3 runs to 15 residues. After removal of 5 bases from V and 5 bases from J, the junction contained 8 bases not matched to a gene. Germline V CDR1 and CDR2: LNHNV, YYDKDF (reference sequence). CDR3: CATSVAGSHNNEQFF. Written as DNA, the CDR3 is TGTGCCACCAGCGTAGCGGGGAGCCATAACAATGAGCAGTTCTTC.

This clone was seen at least ten times. V is TRBV11-2 and J is TRBJ2-1; 8 nucleotides align to TRBD1. V lost 5 bases and J lost 6; bases outside the gene matches: 6. This CDR3 is built from 14 residues. Looked up from germline, CDR1 is SGHAT and CDR2 is FQNNGV. CDR3 loop: CASSPLGQGNEQFF. CDR3 nucleotides: TGTGCCAGCAGCCCGCTTGGACAGGGCAATGAGCAGTTCTTC. The variable domain in full, with the rest retrieved from reference TRBV11-2 and TRBJ2-1, is EAGVAQSPRYKIIEKRQSVAFWCNPISGHATLYWYQQILGQGPKLLIQFQNNGVVDDSQLPKDRFSAERLKGVDSTLKIQPAKLEDSAVYLCASSPLGQGNEQFFGPGTRLTVL.

This clone has a handful of counts. J is TRBJ2-5 and V is TRBV20-1; no clear D gene. The CDR3 contains 11 residues. Germline lookup yields CDR1 DFQATT and CDR2 SNEGSKA (reference sequence). The V and J ends lost 6 bases and 3 bases respectively, with 8 bases between them. The CDR3 DNA follows: TGCAGTGCAACACATAAAGAGACCCAGTACTTC. Residues: CSATHKETQYF.

This clone was detected ten times or more. The genes are TRBV28 and TRBJ2-1; D might be TRBD2 (6 bases). This CDR3 contains 15 residues. CDR1 and CDR2 (germline): MDHEN, SYDVKM. Trimming shortened V by 6 bases and J by 1 base, and 13 bases separated the two germline ends. The CDR3 spells CASSPAGKSYNEQFF. The CDR3 DNA follows: TGTGCCAGCAGCCCTGCGGGAAAATCCTACAATGAGCAGTTCTTC.

The chain links TRBV20-1 to TRBJ1-2; the D gene is possibly TRBD1 (6 bases). The germline gives CDR1 DFQATT, CDR2 SNEGSKA (reference sequence). V lost 3 bases, J lost 12 bases, and 14 bases lay in between. The CDR3 covers 11 residues. The CDR3 bases are TGCAGTGCTAGCACGGGGAGGGGGAACACCTTC. It is translated as CSASTGRGNTF.

This clone was counted many times. This chain's CDR3 is CASKSSDTDTQYF. The CDR3 DNA sequence: TGTGCCAGCAAGTCTAGCGACACAGATACGCAGTATTTT. The V call is TRBV27, the J call TRBJ2-3; tentative D call: TRBD2 (6 bases). The V and J ends lost 7 bases and 2 bases respectively, with 10 bases between them. Looked up from germline, CDR1 is MNHEY and CDR2 is SMNVEV (reference sequence). This CDR3 spans 13 amino acids.

This chain connects TRBV7-3 to TRBJ1-3; TRBD1 is a possible D gene (6 bases). CDR3 size: 15 residues. CDR1 and CDR2 from the germline V gene are SGHTA and FQGTGA. The V end lost 5 bases, the J end lost 0 bases, and 11 bases lay between the germline ends. The CDR3 is CASSIQGPSGNTIYF. In DNA, the CDR3 is TGTGCCAGCAGCATACAGGGCCCCTCTGGAAACACCATATATTTT.

This clone turned up a few times. The gene calls are TRBV28 and TRBJ1-2, with a tentative D call TRBD1 (6 bases). The germline V gene has CDR1 MDHEN and CDR2 SYDVKM. V shed 3 bases and J shed 8 bases, with 19 bases lying between them. The CDR3 totals 15 residues. The CDR3 nucleotides are TGTGCCAGCAGTTTCTCTACAGGGAGGGTCGGGGGCTACACCTTC. As protein: CASSFSTGRVGGYTF.

The chain recombines TRBV30 with TRBJ1-1; no clear D. Germline lookup yields CDR1 GTSNPN and CDR2 SVGIG (reference sequence). The CDR3 runs to 13 residues. V was cut by 8 bases and J by 4 bases, with 17 bases left in between. The CDR3 DNA reads as TGTGCCCTAAAAAATGAGAGGGTCACTGAAGCTTTCTTT. It is translated as CALKNERVTEAFF.

This clone was seen a handful of times. The chain employs TRBV7-9 and TRBJ1-1; weak D call: TRBD1 (5 bases). The CDR3 has 14 amino acids. Germline values: CDR1 SEHNR, CDR2 FQNEAQ (reference sequence). Trimming shortened V by 2 bases and J by 7 bases, and 14 bases separated the two germline ends. CDR3 amino acids: CASSLRGESNEAFF. CDR3 nucleotide sequence: TGTGCCAGCAGCTTAAGAGGGGAATCGAATGAAGCTTTCTTT.

This clone has ten or more counts. This chain links TRBV6-6 with TRBJ1-1; TRBD1 matches 8 bases. V was clipped by 8 bases and J by 1 base; unmatched bases: 0. Germline values: CDR1 MNHNY, CDR2 SVGAGI (reference sequence). This CDR3 is 12 amino acids long. DNA for the CDR3: TGTGCCAGCGGACAGGGGAACACTGAAGCTTTCTTT. This encodes CASGQGNTEAFF.

This rearrangement joins TRBV30 to TRBJ2-2; no clear D. Trimming cost V 2 bases and J 6 bases, with 7 bases left between them. The CDR3 has 12 amino acids. The germline V gene has CDR1 GTSNPN and CDR2 SVGIG (reference sequence). CDR3 region: CAWSKGPGELFF. The CDR3, as DNA: TGTGCCTGGAGTAAAGGGCCCGGGGAGCTGTTTTTT.

This clone was seen repeatedly, ten times or more. The chain joins TRBV4-1 to TRBJ2-5; 11 positions match TRBD2. The CDR3 spans 15 residues. With V trimmed by 0 bases and J by 5 bases, 2 bases remained unmatched. CDR1 MGHRA and CDR2 YSYEKL come from the germline V gene. The CDR3 protein is CASSQDRTSGETQYF. The CDR3 region has the DNA TGCGCCAGCAGCCAAGACCGGACTAGCGGGGAGACCCAGTACTTC.

This clone has more than one count but fewer than ten. This sequence joins TRBV29-1 and TRBJ1-5; TRBD1 agrees at 7 bases. V lost 6 bases and J lost 4; bases outside the gene matches: 3. The CDR3 length is 12 residues. CDR1 is SQVTM and CDR2 is ANQGSEA in the germline V gene. CDR3 nucleotide sequence: TGCAGCGTGAAACAGGGGAATCAGCCCCAGCATTTT. The encoded protein is CSVKQGNQPQHF.

This clone was seen ten or more times. The V gene is TRBV11-1, the J gene TRBJ2-2, with 7 bases fitting TRBD1. Germline CDR1 is SGHAT and CDR2 is FQDESV (reference sequence). The CDR3 contains 15 residues. After removal of 3 bases from V and 7 bases from J, the junction contained 8 bases not matched to a gene. CDR3 DNA: TGTGCCAGCAGCTTGGTGACAGGGCTCAGCGGGGAGCTGTTTTTT. Translation: CASSLVTGLSGELFF.

The table lists this clone with many counts. The rearrangement links TRBV7-2 to TRBJ2-7, with TRBD1 matching over 9 bases. Looked up from germline, CDR1 is SGHTA and CDR2 is FQGNSA. The CDR3 runs 13 residues. J gave up 7 bases and V 3 bases, and 4 bases lay outside the gene matches. CDR3 in amino acids: CASSFRTGVEQYF. DNA of the CDR3: TGTGCCAGCAGCTTCCGGACAGGGGTGGAGCAGTACTTC.

This clone was observed at least ten times. The chain couples TRBV6-1 to TRBJ2-7; 12 nucleotides agree with TRBD2. Looked up from germline, CDR1 is MNHNS and CDR2 is SASEGT. Trimming took 4 bases from V and 0 from J; bases not matched to a gene: 10. The CDR3 sequence is 18 residues long. Here the CDR3 reads CASSVRTSGIRNSYEQYF. The CDR3 nucleotides read TGTGCCAGCAGTGTACGGACTAGCGGGATAAGAAACTCCTACGAGCAGTACTTC.

In this sample, this clone turned up a few times. Written as DNA, the CDR3 is TGTGCCAGCAGTGCACATATGAACACTGAAGCTTTCTTT. It specifies CASSAHMNTEAFF. J is TRBJ1-1 and V is TRBV6-1; no firm D call. The germline V gene has CDR1 MNHNS and CDR2 SASEGT. There are 13 residues in the CDR3. V was cut by 4 bases and J by 0 bases, with 6 bases left in between.

This clone was detected many times. This chain joins TRBV27 and TRBJ1-1, with D tentatively TRBD1 (5 bases). The CDR3 has 15 residues. V lost 3 bases to trimming and J lost 1 base, with 12 bases between them. Germline V gene sequence: CDR1 MNHEY, CDR2 SMNVEV (reference sequence). CDR3 sequence (DNA): TGTGCCAGCAGTTTCCAGGGCCACGAGAACACTGAAGCTTTCTTT. Amino acids: CASSFQGHENTEAFF.

This clone was counted many times. J is TRBJ1-5 and V is TRBV7-9; 7 bases line up with TRBD1. Germline CDR1 is SEHNR and CDR2 is FQNEAQ (reference sequence). V gave up 0 bases and J gave up 7 bases; unmatched junction bases: 3. CDR3 length equals 14 residues. The CDR3 reads CASSLAGGEQPQHF. The CDR3 DNA reads as TGTGCCAGCAGCTTAGCAGGGGGCGAGCAGCCCCAGCATTTT.

This clone showed up just a few times. The V and J genes are TRBV9 and TRBJ1-5; 11 bases align to TRBD1. V lost 4 bases to trimming and J lost 1 base; unmatched junction nucleotides: 4. Looked up from germline, CDR1 is SGDLS and CDR2 is YYNGEE. This CDR3 is built from 16 residues. CDR3 DNA sequence: TGTGCCAGCAGCCCCGGACAGGGGGCCAGCAATCAGCCCCAGCATTTT. It specifies CASSPGQGASNQPQHF. Full variable domain (remainder filled in from reference TRBV9 and TRBJ1-5): DSGVTQTPKHLITATGQRVTLRCSPRSGDLSVYWYQQSLDQGLQFLIQYYNGEERAKGNILERFSAQQFPDLHSELNLSSLELGDSALYFCASSPGQGASNQPQHFGDGTRLSIL.

This clone was seen repeatedly, ten times or more. The chain has TRBV19 and TRBJ1-4; D might be TRBD1 (6 bases). The CDR3 has 13 amino acids. V shed 8 bases and J shed 4 bases, with 11 bases lying between them. The germline V gene has CDR1 LNHDA and CDR2 SQIVND (reference sequence). CDR3 sequence reads: CASGDKYNEKLFF. DNA for the CDR3: TGTGCCAGTGGGGACAAATATAATGAAAAACTGTTTTTT.

This clone has ten or more counts. The chain has TRBV5-4 and TRBJ1-2; D is unclear. Trimming stripped 3 bases from V and 3 bases from J, with 9 bases between. The CDR3 is made up of 13 amino acids. Per germline, CDR1 SGHNT and CDR2 YYREEE (reference sequence). The DNA of the CDR3 is TGTGCCAGCAGCTCGGACTCGTACTATGGCTACACCTTC. It translates to CASSSDSYYGYTF.

In its sample, this clone was seen many times. The V gene is TRBV7-2, the J gene TRBJ1-1; D may be TRBD1 (5 bases). This CDR3 contains 15 residues. CDR1 is SGHTA, CDR2 FQGNSA, per germline. Trimming took 3 bases from V and 1 from J, leaving 12 bases between them. The CDR3 DNA reads as TGTGCCAGCAGCTTCTCCCCAGGGAAGAACACTGAAGCTTTCTTT. This translates into CASSFSPGKNTEAFF.

This clone has a count of ten or more. The V gene is TRBV19, the J gene TRBJ1-2, with TRBD1 as a possible D gene (6 bases). The V end lost 4 bases, the J end lost 7 bases, and 19 bases lay between the germline ends. Germline V gene sequence: CDR1 LNHDA, CDR2 SQIVND (reference sequence). The CDR3 is made up of 15 amino acids. The CDR3 spells CASSTPGAGDVGYTF. CDR3 in DNA: TGTGCCAGTAGTACCCCCGGAGCAGGGGACGTTGGCTACACCTTC.